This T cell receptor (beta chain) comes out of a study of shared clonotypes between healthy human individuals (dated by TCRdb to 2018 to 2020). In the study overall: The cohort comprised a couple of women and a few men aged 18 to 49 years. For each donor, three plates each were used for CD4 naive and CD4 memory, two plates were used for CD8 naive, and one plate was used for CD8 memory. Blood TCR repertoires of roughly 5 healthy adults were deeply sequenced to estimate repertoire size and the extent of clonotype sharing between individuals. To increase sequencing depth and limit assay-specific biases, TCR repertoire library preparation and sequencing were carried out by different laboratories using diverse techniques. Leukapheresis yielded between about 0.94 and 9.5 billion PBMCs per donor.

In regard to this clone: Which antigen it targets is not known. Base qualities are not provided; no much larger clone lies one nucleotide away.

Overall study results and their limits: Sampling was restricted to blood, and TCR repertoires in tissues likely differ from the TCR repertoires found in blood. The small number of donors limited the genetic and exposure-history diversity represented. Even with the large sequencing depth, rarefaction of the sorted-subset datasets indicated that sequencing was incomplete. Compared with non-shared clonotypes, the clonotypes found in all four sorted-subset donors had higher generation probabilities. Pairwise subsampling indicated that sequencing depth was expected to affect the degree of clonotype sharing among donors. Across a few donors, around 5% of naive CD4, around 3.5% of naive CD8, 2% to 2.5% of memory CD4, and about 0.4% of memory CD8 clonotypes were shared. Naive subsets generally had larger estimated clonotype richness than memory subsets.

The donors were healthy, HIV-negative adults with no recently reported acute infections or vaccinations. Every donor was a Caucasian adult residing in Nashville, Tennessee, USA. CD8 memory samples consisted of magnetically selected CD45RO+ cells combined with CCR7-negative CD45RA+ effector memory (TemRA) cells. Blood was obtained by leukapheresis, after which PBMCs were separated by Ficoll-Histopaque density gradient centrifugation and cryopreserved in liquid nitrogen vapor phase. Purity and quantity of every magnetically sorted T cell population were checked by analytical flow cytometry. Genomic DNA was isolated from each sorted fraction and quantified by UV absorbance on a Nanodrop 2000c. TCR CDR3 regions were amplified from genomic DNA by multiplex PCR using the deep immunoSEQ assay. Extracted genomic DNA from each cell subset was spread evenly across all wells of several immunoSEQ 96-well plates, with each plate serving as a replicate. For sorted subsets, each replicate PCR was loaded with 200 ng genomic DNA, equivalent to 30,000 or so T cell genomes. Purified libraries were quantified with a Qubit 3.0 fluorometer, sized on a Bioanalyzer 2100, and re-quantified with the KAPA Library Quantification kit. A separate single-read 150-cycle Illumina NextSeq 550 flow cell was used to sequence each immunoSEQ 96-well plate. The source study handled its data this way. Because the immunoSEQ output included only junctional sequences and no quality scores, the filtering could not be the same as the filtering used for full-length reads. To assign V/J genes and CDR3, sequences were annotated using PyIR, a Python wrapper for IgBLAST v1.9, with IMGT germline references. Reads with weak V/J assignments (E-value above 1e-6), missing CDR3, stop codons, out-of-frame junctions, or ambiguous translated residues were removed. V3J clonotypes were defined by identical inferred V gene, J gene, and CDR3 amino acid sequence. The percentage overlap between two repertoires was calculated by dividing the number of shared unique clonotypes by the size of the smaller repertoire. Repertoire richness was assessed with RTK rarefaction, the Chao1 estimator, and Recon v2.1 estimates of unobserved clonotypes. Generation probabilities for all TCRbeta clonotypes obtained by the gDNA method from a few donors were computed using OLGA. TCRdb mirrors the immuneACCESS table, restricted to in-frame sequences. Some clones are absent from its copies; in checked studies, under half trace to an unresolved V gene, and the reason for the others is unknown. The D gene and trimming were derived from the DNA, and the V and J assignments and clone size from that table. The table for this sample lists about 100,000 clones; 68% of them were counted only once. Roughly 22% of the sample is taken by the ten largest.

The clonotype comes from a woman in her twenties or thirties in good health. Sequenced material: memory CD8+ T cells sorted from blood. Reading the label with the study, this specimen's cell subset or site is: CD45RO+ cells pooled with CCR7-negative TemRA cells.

The CDR3 is CASSDSANYNEQFF. The DNA sequence is as follows: TGTGCCAGCAGTGACTCGGCCAACTACAATGAGCAGTTCTTC. The chain is made from TRBV6-4 and TRBJ2-1, with no confidently assigned D gene. Per the germline V gene, MRHNA is the CDR1 and SNTAGT is the CDR2. V lost 0 bases and J lost 3 bases; the stretch between them is 6 bases long. Including cysteine and phenylalanine, the CDR3 has 14 amino acids. Only the CDR3 DNA stays, 42 bases, in frame from base 1.